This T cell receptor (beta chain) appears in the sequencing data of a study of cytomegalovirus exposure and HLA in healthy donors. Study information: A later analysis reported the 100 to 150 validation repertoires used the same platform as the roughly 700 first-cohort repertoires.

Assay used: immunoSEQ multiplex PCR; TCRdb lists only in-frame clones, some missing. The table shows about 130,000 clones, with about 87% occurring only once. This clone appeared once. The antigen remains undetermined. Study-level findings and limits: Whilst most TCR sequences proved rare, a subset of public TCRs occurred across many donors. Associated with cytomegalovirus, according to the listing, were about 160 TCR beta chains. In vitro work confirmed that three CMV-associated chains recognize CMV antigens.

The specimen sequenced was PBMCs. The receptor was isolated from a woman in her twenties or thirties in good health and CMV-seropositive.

This chain's CDR3 is CASSPAEDRGAGELFF. DNA of the CDR3: TGTGCCAGCAGCCCAGCCGAAGACAGGGGGGCCGGGGAGCTGTTTTTT. The chain has TRBV11-2 and TRBJ2-2, with 9 bases matching TRBD1. J lost 6 bases, V lost 5 bases, and 10 bases had no gene match. This CDR3 contains 16 residues. The germline gives CDR1 SGHAT, CDR2 FQNNGV.